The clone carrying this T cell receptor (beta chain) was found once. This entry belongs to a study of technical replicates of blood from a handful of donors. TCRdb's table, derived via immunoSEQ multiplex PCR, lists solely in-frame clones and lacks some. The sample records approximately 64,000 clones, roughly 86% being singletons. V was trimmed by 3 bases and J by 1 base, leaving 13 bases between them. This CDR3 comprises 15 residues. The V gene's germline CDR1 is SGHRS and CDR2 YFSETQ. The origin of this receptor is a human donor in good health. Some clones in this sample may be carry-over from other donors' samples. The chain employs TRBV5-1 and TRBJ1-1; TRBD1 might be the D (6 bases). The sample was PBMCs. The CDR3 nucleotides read TGCGCCAGCAGCTGGGGGGGGCTACAGAACACTGAAGCTTTCTTT. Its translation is CASSWGGLQNTEAFF.